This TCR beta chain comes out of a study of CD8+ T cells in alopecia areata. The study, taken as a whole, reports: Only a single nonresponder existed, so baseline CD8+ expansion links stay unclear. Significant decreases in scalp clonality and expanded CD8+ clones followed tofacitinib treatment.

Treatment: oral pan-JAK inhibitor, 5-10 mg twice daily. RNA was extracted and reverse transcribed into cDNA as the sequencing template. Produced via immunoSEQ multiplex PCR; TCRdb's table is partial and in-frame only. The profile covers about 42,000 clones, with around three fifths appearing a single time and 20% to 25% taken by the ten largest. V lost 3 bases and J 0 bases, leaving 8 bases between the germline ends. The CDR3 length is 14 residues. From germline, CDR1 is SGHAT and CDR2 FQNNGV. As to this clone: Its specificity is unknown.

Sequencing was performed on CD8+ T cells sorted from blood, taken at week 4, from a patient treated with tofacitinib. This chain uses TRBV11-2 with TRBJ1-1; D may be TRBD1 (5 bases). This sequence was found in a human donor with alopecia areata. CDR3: CASSFGGMNTEAFF. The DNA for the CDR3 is TGTGCCAGCAGCTTCGGGGGGATGAACACTGAAGCTTTCTTT.